These T cell receptor beta chains were read from a single sample in a study of cytomegalovirus exposure and HLA in healthy donors. The table came from immunoSEQ multiplex PCR; TCRdb's copy has only in-frame clones and leaves some out. There are under 200,000 clones in the sample; around 86% occur only once, and 6.3% lies in the top ten. Sequencing used PBMCs. The source of these receptors is a man in his forties in good health and CMV-seropositive. Each CDR3 is given with its conserved first and last residue. The D gene is left open where the match is weak. Clone size is given for some rows only: seen once, a few or many times, or a class if the clone is expanded.

V,size,D,J,CDR3,DNA
TRBV6-5,.,.,TRBJ1-3,CASLGDTIYF,TGTGCCAGCCTGGGCGACACCATATATTTT
TRBV5-1,once,TRBD2,TRBJ2-3,CASSLPSPTSGGDTQYF,TGCGCCAGCAGCTTGCCCTCGCCGACTAGCGGGGGGGATACGCAGTATTTT
TRBV9,.,.,TRBJ2-2,CASSERGVTGELFF,TGTGCCAGCAGCGAACGCGGGGTCACCGGGGAGCTGTTTTTT
TRBV5-6,.,.,TRBJ1-2,CASSYDRDGYTF,TGTGCCAGCAGCTACGACAGAGATGGCTACACCTTC
TRBV29-1,.,.,TRBJ2-3,CSMRIVDTQYF,TGCAGCATGAGAATCGTGGATACGCAGTATTTT
TRBV5-4,.,.,TRBJ1-2,CASSLGGGDWFNYGYTF,TGTGCCAGCAGCTTGGGGGGGGGCGACTGGTTTAACTATGGCTACACCTTC
TRBV19,.,.,TRBJ2-5,CASSLAGARGETQYF,TGTGCCAGTAGTTTGGCTGGGGCTCGAGGAGAGACCCAGTACTTC
TRBV6-5,.,.,TRBJ1-6,CASRQAASPLHF,TGTGCCAGCAGACAGGCAGCTTCACCCCTCCACTTT
TRBV28,once,TRBD1,TRBJ1-2,CASRPGGRHGYTF,TGTGCCAGCAGGCCAGGGGGTCGTCATGGCTACACCTTC
TRBV7-9,once,.,TRBJ1-5,CASSPGHNQPQHF,TGTGCCAGCAGCCCAGGGCACAATCAGCCCCAGCATTTT
TRBV4-1,.,TRBD1,TRBJ2-1,CASSQLGQYNEQFF,TGCGCCAGCAGCCAACTGGGACAGTACAATGAGCAGTTCTTC
TRBV4-3,few,.,TRBJ2-2,CASSHSGRTELFF,TGCGCCAGCAGCCATTCGGGTAGAACGGAGCTGTTTTTT
TRBV9,once,.,TRBJ1-6,CASSVGSRGNSPLHF,TGTGCCAGCAGCGTAGGGAGTAGGGGGAATTCACCCCTCCACTTT
TRBV5-4,once,.,TRBJ2-3,CASSLNLAGLSTDTQYF,TGTGCCAGCAGCCTCAACCTCGCGGGGCTAAGCACAGATACGCAGTATTTT
TRBV18,.,TRBD1,TRBJ2-7,CASSPPTGGFSDEQYF,TGTGCCAGCTCACCACCGACAGGGGGATTTTCCGACGAGCAGTACTTC
TRBV4-1,.,.,TRBJ1-6,CASSQVGVQEGSPLHF,TGCGCCAGCAGCCAAGTCGGGGTCCAGGAAGGTTCACCCCTCCACTTT
TRBV7-3,once,.,TRBJ1-3,CASSLNAEGSGNTIYF,TGTGCCAGCAGCTTAAACGCTGAGGGCTCTGGAAACACCATATATTTT
TRBV11-2,.,.,TRBJ1-1,CASSLSLGGGSTEAFF,TGTGCCAGCAGCTTATCTCTGGGGGGTGGGTCAACTGAAGCTTTCTTT
TRBV2,.,TRBD2,TRBJ2-3,CAGGTYKRDTQYF,TGTGCGGGGGGGACCTACAAGCGTGATACGCAGTATTTT
TRBV18,few,TRBD2,TRBJ2-3,CASSPLAGGALSTDTQYF,TGTGCCAGCTCGCCACTAGCGGGGGGCGCACTTAGCACAGATACGCAGTATTTT
TRBV29-1,few,.,TRBJ1-6,CSVEVVRNSPLHF,TGCAGCGTTGAAGTGGTCAGAAATTCACCCCTCCACTTT
TRBV7-9,once,.,TRBJ1-1,CASLGNRRNTEAFF,TGTGCCAGCTTAGGGAACAGGCGAAACACTGAAGCTTTCTTT
TRBV5-1,.,TRBD1,TRBJ1-2,CASSSPRPGTGLGTYGYTF,TGCGCCAGCAGCTCCCCACGTCCCGGGACAGGGTTGGGGACCTATGGCTACACCTTC
TRBV19,.,.,TRBJ2-1,CASSTPGESSYNEQFF,TGTGCCAGTAGTACGCCCGGGGAAAGCTCCTACAATGAGCAGTTCTTC
TRBV19,.,TRBD2,TRBJ2-1,CASSRGASGVNEQFF,TGTGCCAGTAGTAGGGGGGCTAGCGGGGTCAATGAGCAGTTCTTC
TRBV2,.,.,TRBJ2-7,CASSEGAGRYEQYF,TGTGCCAGCAGTGAAGGAGCAGGGCGCTACGAGCAGTACTTC
TRBV9,.,TRBD2,TRBJ2-5,CASSVGLAGGKETQYF,TGTGCCAGCAGCGTAGGACTAGCGGGGGGCAAGGAGACCCAGTACTTC
TRBV5-4,.,TRBD1,TRBJ1-1,CASSLARQGRSEAFF,TGTGCCAGCAGCTTGGCCAGACAGGGTCGGTCTGAAGCTTTCTTT
TRBV19,.,TRBD1,TRBJ1-4,CASSILGQGWRPNEKLFF,TGTGCCAGTAGTATCCTGGGACAGGGATGGCGCCCTAATGAAAAACTGTTTTTT